This T cell receptor (beta chain) was identified during a study of OX40 agonist ivuxolimab in advanced cancers. Overall study findings and caveats: People who partly responded at 0.1-3.0 mg/kg had some of the least clonal expansion seen.

This clone has a handful of counts. Its antigen is still unknown. TCRdb's table, derived via immunoSEQ multiplex PCR, lists solely in-frame clones and lacks some. This table has 14,000 or so clones, 77% appearing once. CDR1 is SNHLY and CDR2 is FYNNEI in the germline V gene. With 7 bases removed from V and 0 bases from J, the gap between germline ends came to 15 bases. The CDR3 covers 15 residues. The chain is built from TRBV2 and TRBJ1-1; D is unresolved. The sample consisted of CD4+ or CD8+ T cells sorted from blood, taken in a trial of the OX40 agonist ivuxolimab. The receptor was derived from an adult with an advanced solid tumor such as melanoma, head and neck, liver or kidney cancer. The DNA for the CDR3 is TGTGCCAGCACCCTAGTTTTTGGGTTGAACACTGAAGCTTTCTTT. This sequence encodes CASTLVFGLNTEAFF.